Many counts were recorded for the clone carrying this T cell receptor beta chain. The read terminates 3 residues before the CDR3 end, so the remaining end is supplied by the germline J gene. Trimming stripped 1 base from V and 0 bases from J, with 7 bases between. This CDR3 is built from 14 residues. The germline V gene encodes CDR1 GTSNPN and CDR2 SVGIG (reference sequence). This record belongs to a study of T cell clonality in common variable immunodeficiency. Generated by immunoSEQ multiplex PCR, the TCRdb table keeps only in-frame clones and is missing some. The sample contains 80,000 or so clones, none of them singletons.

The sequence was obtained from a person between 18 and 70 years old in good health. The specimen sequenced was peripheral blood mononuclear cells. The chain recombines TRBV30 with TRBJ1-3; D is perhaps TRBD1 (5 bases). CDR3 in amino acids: CAWSGQSSGNTIYF. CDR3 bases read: TGTGCCTGGAGTGGACAGAGCTCTGGAAACACC.